Listed here are 11 T cell receptor beta chains from one sample, sequenced in a study of long-term antiretroviral therapy in people with HIV. An immunoSEQ assay, version v3.0, was performed at survey level. TCRdb's copy holds only in-frame clones and misses some; the assay was immunoSEQ multiplex PCR. The sample contains 9,000 to 10,000 clones, roughly four fifths of which appear only once. The source material was unsorted PBMCs, sampled 0.7 years after starting antiretroviral therapy. Receptors originate from a man aged 40-49 years with HIV.

The chain recombines TRBV5-1 with TRBJ2-3; 7 bases align to TRBD1. V lost 2 bases, J lost 4 bases, and 7 bases stayed unmatched. Looked up from germline, CDR1 is SGHRS and CDR2 is YFSETQ. CDR3 length: 15 amino acids. This CDR3 reads CASSFETGMADTQYF. CDR3 coding DNA: TGCGCCAGCAGCTTCGAGACAGGGATGGCAGATACGCAGTATTTT.

The chain couples TRBV5-1 to TRBJ1-5; TRBD1 matches 7 bases. CDR1 and CDR2 (germline): SGHRS, YFSETQ. J gave up 3 bases and V 0 bases, and 3 bases lay outside the gene matches. There are 15 residues in the CDR3. The CDR3 sequence: CASSLGGQVNQPQHF. The CDR3 DNA sequence: TGCGCCAGCAGCTTGGGTGGACAGGTCAATCAGCCCCAGCATTTT.

The sample holds one count of this clone. The J gene is TRBJ2-5, the V gene TRBV7-9; the D is unclear. The ends were cut back, 4 bases at V and 5 bases at J, with 20 bases in the middle. The germline V gene encodes CDR1 SEHNR and CDR2 FQNEAQ (reference sequence). This CDR3 contains 16 residues. DNA of the CDR3: TGTGCCAGCAGCTCTATTACCCCCCCTTGGCGGGAGACCCAGTACTTC. Protein sequence: CASSSITPPWRETQYF.

The rearrangement joins TRBV4-1 to TRBJ1-2, with 10 bases aligning to TRBD1. Germline V gene sequence: CDR1 MGHRA, CDR2 YSYEKL. CDR3 length: 15 residues. Trimming at V came to 4 bases and at J to 7 bases, leaving 9 bases not matched to a gene. The CDR3 region is CASSRFEGQGFGYTF. The CDR3 DNA reads TGCGCCAGCAGCCGCTTTGAGGGACAGGGGTTTGGCTACACCTTC.

The CDR3 DNA reads TGCAGCGTTGAAGGGGCACAGCTCGTACCTTACAATGAGCAGTTCTTC. Its translation: CSVEGAQLVPYNEQFF. V and J are TRBV29-1 and TRBJ2-1; D is ambiguous. Germline lookup yields CDR1 SQVTM and CDR2 ANQGSEA. Trimming pared 1 base from V and 4 bases from J, leaving 17 bases between. The CDR3 is made up of 16 amino acids.

This chain connects TRBV7-3 to TRBJ2-1; D is undetermined. The germline V gene encodes CDR1 SGHTA and CDR2 FQGTGA. Trimming removed 3 bases from V and 5 bases from J, with 11 bases in between. The CDR3 is 14 residues long. CDR3 protein: CASSFRSRDNEQFF. CDR3 DNA: TGTGCCAGCAGCTTCCGATCTAGAGACAATGAGCAGTTCTTC.

The rearrangement links TRBV28 to TRBJ2-7; D uncertain. V was shortened by 5 bases and J by 2 bases, with 10 bases between the two germline ends. Germline V gene lookup returns CDR1 MDHEN and CDR2 SYDVKM. The CDR3 covers 13 residues. In DNA form, the CDR3 reads TGTGCCAGCAGTGGAAGTGCCCCCTACGAGCAGTACTTC. Translating gives CASSGSAPYEQYF.

The J gene is TRBJ1-5, the V gene TRBV7-9; 8 nucleotides line up with TRBD1. Germline CDR1 and CDR2: SEHNR and FQNEAQ (reference sequence). The CDR3 length is 17 residues. With 4 bases clipped from V and 2 bases from J, the junction kept 10 bases outside the gene matches. CDR3 loop: CASSSETGVRGNQPQHF. CDR3 nucleotides: TGTGCCAGCAGCTCCGAGACAGGGGTGCGGGGCAATCAGCCCCAGCATTTT.

The chain combines TRBV30 with TRBJ2-5; 9 nucleotides match TRBD1. The CDR3 is made up of 13 amino acids. The V segment lost 4 bases and the J segment 4 bases; nucleotides outside the gene matches: 4. From germline, CDR1 is GTSNPN and CDR2 SVGIG (reference sequence). CDR3 nucleotides: TGTGCCTGGATAGGGACAGGGAGAGAGACCCAGTACTTC. It yields the protein CAWIGTGRETQYF.

V usage is TRBV16 and J usage is TRBJ1-4; D not certain. The V end was cut by 0 bases, the J end by 3 bases, with 5 bases between. This CDR3 contains 14 residues. Germline V gene lookup returns CDR1 KGHSY and CDR2 FQNENV. The CDR3 region has the DNA TGTGCCAGCAGCCAATCTCTCCCTAATGAAAAACTGTTTTTT. It is translated as CASSQSLPNEKLFF.

The V gene is TRBV6-6, the J gene TRBJ1-2; no clear D gene. The CDR3 is made up of 12 amino acids. V shed 8 bases and J shed 6 bases, with 13 bases lying between them. Germline CDR1 reads MNHNY; CDR2 reads SVGAGI (reference sequence). The CDR3 DNA reads as TGTGCCAGCCTCGCTGGGCCCAATGGCTACACCTTC. This translates into CASLAGPNGYTF.